The clone carrying this T cell receptor (beta chain) was detected only once. What it recognizes is unknown. The V and J ends lost 7 bases and 5 bases, in that order; junction bases with no gene match: 21. The CDR3 sequence is 18 residues long. CDR1 is MDHEN and CDR2 is SYDVKM in the germline V gene. This specimen comes from a study of shared clonotypes between healthy human individuals. Study-level points and caveats: Incompleteness in sorted-subset sequencing, despite large depth, was shown by rarefaction.

CD45RO-negative CD8 cells positively selected for CCR7 made up the naive population, which excluded terminally differentiated effector memory CD45RA+ cells. Libraries were prepared by immunoSEQ multiplex PCR; TCRdb keeps only in-frame clonotypes and omits some of them. The repertoire holds under 2,000,000 clones, with approximately 94% as singletons. This chain joins TRBV28 and TRBJ2-5; 8 positions agree with TRBD1. Sequencing was performed on naive CD8+ T cells sorted from blood. The sequence derives from a man younger than 30 in good health. CDR3 protein: CASTSRDRSKGGFETQYF. The CDR3 DNA reads TGTGCCAGCACCTCCCGGGACAGGTCTAAGGGCGGTTTCGAGACCCAGTACTTC.